Listed here is a single T cell receptor (beta chain). What it binds is unknown. Data came from immunoSEQ multiplex PCR; TCRdb stores just in-frame clones and leaves some out. Seen here are more than 110,000 clones, about 80% observed once, and the top ten hold around 4.9%. The record originates from a study of cytotoxic CD8 clonotypes in ibrutinib-treated CLL. Turning to the study itself: Enrolment comprised roughly 11 relapsed/refractory and over 14 treatment-naive patients; fewer than 18 were IGHV unmutated. After a median of approximately 68 months, about 14 patients stayed remitted and approximately twelve progressed; responses had been partial in some 25 and complete in 2.

Study results and caveats: Clonality measured at baseline exceeded age-matched healthy donors, tracking circulating CD8+ T-cell counts.

The CDR3 runs 12 residues. Trimming at V came to 4 bases and at J to 5 bases, leaving 2 bases not matched to a gene. CDR1 is MNHEY and CDR2 is SVGAGI in the germline V gene. The sequencing used PBMCs, collected after 24 months of ibrutinib treatment. The chain couples TRBV6-5 to TRBJ2-7; 7 bases map to TRBD1. The receptor was isolated from a human donor with chronic lymphocytic leukemia. In nucleotides, the CDR3 is TGTGCCAGCAGTTCAGGGGGACACGAGCAGTACTTC. Protein sequence: CASSSGGHEQYF.